This TCR beta chain derives from a study of OX40 agonist ivuxolimab in advanced cancers. This CDR3 has 15 amino acids. Looked up from germline, CDR1 is SGHVS and CDR2 is FQNEAQ. The V and J ends lost 3 bases and 2 bases respectively, with 10 bases between them. The study's findings and limits: Clonal expansion was among the lowest in partial responders at 0.1-3.0 mg/kg, especially CD8+. There were also nonresponders showing low normalized T-cell clonal expansion. At 0.1 to 3.0 mg/kg, CD4+ and CD8+ blood T cells expanded clonally by week 6.

Worth noting for this clone: The antigen is not known.

The method was immunoSEQ multiplex PCR; TCRdb's version includes in-frame clones alone and lacks a portion of them. The table includes 65,000 to 90,000 clones, roughly 90% detected once. The V call is TRBV7-8, the J call TRBJ2-2; D is tentatively TRBD1 or TRBD2 (5 bases each). This receptor was identified in an adult with an advanced solid tumor such as melanoma, head and neck, liver or kidney cancer. The material sequenced was CD4+ or CD8+ T cells sorted from blood, taken in a trial of the OX40 agonist ivuxolimab. This CDR3 reads CASSFGAHNTGELFF. CDR3 DNA sequence: TGTGCCAGCAGCTTCGGGGCGCATAACACCGGGGAGCTGTTTTTT.